The TCR beta chain under discussion was sequenced for a study of blood T cell repertoires in COVID-19. Study context: COVID-19 samples, acute and convalescent, were from the United States, Italy and Spain.

V lost 4 bases and J lost 2, with 18 bases in between. The CDR3 sequence is 17 residues long. Germline values: CDR1 KGHDR, CDR2 SFDVKD. The authors' processing: Cell counts per sample came from amplifying reference gene primers. Measured with immunoSEQ multiplex PCR; TCRdb has only the in-frame clones, and not every one. V and J calls and clone size come straight from that table; D and trimming were deduced from the DNA. The sample comprises some 300,000 clones, nearly 90% of which are singletons, and roughly a tenth rests with the top ten. Participant age was about 18 to 89 years, and participants resided in roughly 24 US areas.

This sequence originates from a woman aged 30 to 39 who had recovered from COVID-19. The sequenced sample was PBMCs or T cells enriched from blood (not recorded which). This rearrangement joins TRBV24-1 to TRBJ2-3; a possible D gene is TRBD1 (6 bases). CDR3 residues: CATSEPSGDGDTDTQYF. The CDR3 nucleotides read TGTGCCACCAGTGAGCCATCAGGGGACGGGGACACAGATACGCAGTATTTT.